Below, 8 T cell receptor beta chains from the same sample are listed, as sequenced in a study of blood T cell repertoires in COVID-19. The table came from immunoSEQ multiplex PCR; TCRdb's copy has only in-frame clones and leaves some out. The data hold fewer than 45,000 clones, with about 80% observed a single time. The sample comprised peripheral blood. These receptors originate from a human donor in a cohort sampled during active COVID-19.

This chain joins TRBV19 and TRBJ2-2; 15 positions match TRBD2. The ends lost 7 bases at V and 7 bases at J; junction bases unmatched: 4. The length of the CDR3 is 15 residues. Germline assignment: CDR1 LNHDA and CDR2 SQIVND (reference sequence). The CDR3, as DNA: TGTGCCAGTAACCCGGGACTAGCGGGAGGCGGGGAGCTGTTTTTT. Encoded protein: CASNPGLAGGGELFF.

The gene calls are TRBV5-1 and TRBJ2-2; TRBD1 aligns across 7 bases. The V gene end was trimmed by 6 bases and the J gene end by 4 bases; junction bases not matched to a gene: 3. Per germline, CDR1 SGHRS and CDR2 YFSETQ. CDR3 length equals 13 residues. The DNA of the CDR3 is TGCGCCAGCAAGACAGGGAGCACCGGGGAGCTGTTTTTT. Its translation: CASKTGSTGELFF.

In this sample, this clone turned up once. This chain joins TRBV27 and TRBJ2-2, with TRBD2 as a possible D gene (6 bases). CDR3 length: 14 residues. The germline V and J ends were trimmed by 2 bases and 5 bases, with 9 bases remaining between them. CDR1 and CDR2 from the germline V gene are MNHEY and SMNVEV (reference sequence). CDR3 DNA: TGTGCCAGCAGTTTACGGAGGGAGACCGGGGAGCTGTTTTTT. Protein: CASSLRRETGELFF.

The rearrangement uses TRBV19 and TRBJ1-4, with D possibly being TRBD1 (5 bases). Germline V lookup: CDR1 LNHDA, CDR2 SQIVND (reference sequence). V gave up 9 bases and J gave up 7 bases, with 18 bases separating them. CDR3 length equals 14 residues. The CDR3 protein is CASQDPPGGEKLFF. The CDR3 nucleotides are TGTGCCAGCCAGGACCCACCCGGGGGTGAAAAACTGTTTTTT.

The chain joins TRBV7-9 to TRBJ2-3, with a tentative D call TRBD2 (6 bases). Germline values: CDR1 SEHNR, CDR2 FQNEAQ (reference sequence). The CDR3 has 14 amino acids. The V end was cut by 5 bases, the J end by 4 bases, with 13 bases between. The CDR3 sequence is CASSLSGEADTQYF. CDR3 sequence (DNA): TGTGCCAGCAGCCTTTCGGGAGAGGCAGATACGCAGTATTTT.

V gene TRBV6-5 combines with J gene TRBJ2-7; D perhaps matches TRBD1 (7 bases). V was clipped by 6 bases and J by 5 bases, with 14 bases between them. Looked up from germline, CDR1 is MNHEY and CDR2 is SVGAGI. This CDR3 has 13 residues. The CDR3 reads CASSLTGEDEQYF. The CDR3 bases are TGTGCCAGCAGCTTAACAGGGGAGGACGAGCAGTACTTC.

Only one count was recorded for this clone. Other DNA sequences in this specimen translate into the identical CDR3. DNA of the CDR3: TGTGCCAGCAGCTTAGGACAGGGTGGAGAAAAACTGTTTTTT. Translation: CASSLGQGGEKLFF. V is TRBV7-9 and J is TRBJ1-4; 7 bases align to TRBD1. The germline CDR1 and CDR2 sequences are SEHNR and FQNEAQ (reference sequence). The CDR3 is 14 amino acids. J was trimmed by 8 bases and V by 1 base; bases with no gene match: 4.

V and J are TRBV4-2 and TRBJ2-5; no clear D. Trimming took 3 bases from V and 1 from J, leaving 9 bases between them. Germline V gene data show CDR1 as LGHNA and CDR2 as YNFKEQ. The CDR3 spans 14 residues. The CDR3 loop reads CASSQLGRQETQYF. CDR3 DNA sequence: TGTGCCAGCAGCCAGTTGGGCCGCCAAGAGACCCAGTACTTC.